One sample yielded the 20 T cell receptor beta chains listed below, sequenced in a study of blood T cell repertoires in COVID-19. Using immunoSEQ multiplex PCR, the repertoire was profiled, and TCRdb retains in-frame clones only, with some absent. The table shows fewer than 100,000 clones, with roughly 87% occurring only once. Sequencing was done on a sample of peripheral blood. The receptors stem from a man aged 60 to 75 with acute or convalescent COVID-19.

The chain carries TRBV9 and TRBJ2-1; tentative D call: TRBD2 (7 bases). Germline V gene lookup returns CDR1 SGDLS and CDR2 YYNGEE. V was shortened by 4 bases and J by 5 bases, with 16 bases between the two germline ends. This CDR3 is built from 15 residues. The DNA of the CDR3 is TGTGCCAGCAGCTTAGATGGGGGGGCCCACAATGAGCAGTTCTTC. It is translated as CASSLDGGAHNEQFF.

This clone occurred once. The chain carries TRBV7-9 and TRBJ2-1; TRBD2 matches at 7 bases. V was pared by 6 bases and J by 10 bases, with 9 bases of the junction left unmatched. Germline values: CDR1 SEHNR, CDR2 FQNEAQ (reference sequence). The CDR3 has 13 residues. The CDR3 DNA reads TGTGCCAGCAGGAGCGGCCTAGCGGCCGAGCAGTTCTTC. Its translation is CASRSGLAAEQFF.

The CDR3 sequence: CASSLRLGGSGNTIYF. CDR3 nucleotides: TGTGCCAGCAGCCTCCGGCTAGGGGGCTCTGGAAACACCATATATTTT. The chain recombines TRBV7-2 with TRBJ1-3; possibly TRBD1 for D (6 bases). V was cut by 5 bases and J by 0 bases, with 14 bases left in between. The V gene's germline CDR1 is SGHTA and CDR2 FQGNSA. The CDR3 length is 16 residues.

The V and J genes are TRBV3-1 (or the pseudogene TRBV3-2) and TRBJ2-5; TRBD2 agrees at 7 bases. The germline V gene has CDR1 LGHDT and CDR2 YNNKEL (reference sequence). This CDR3 region has 14 residues. V dropped 3 bases and J dropped 4; count of bases not matched to a gene: 5. In DNA, the CDR3 is TGTGCCAGCAGCCAGGGGGGAGGGTTAGAGACCCAGTACTTC. Its protein is CASSQGGGLETQYF.

The chain couples TRBV3-1 (or the pseudogene TRBV3-2) to TRBJ2-3; a weak D match, TRBD2 (5 bases). The length of the CDR3 is 16 residues. Germline V gives CDR1 LGHDT, CDR2 YNNKEL (reference sequence). The germline V and J ends were trimmed by 4 bases and 2 bases, with 16 bases remaining between them. The CDR3 reads CASSRSSSVLTDTQYF. The CDR3 DNA reads TGTGCCAGCAGCCGTTCTAGCTCCGTCCTCACAGATACGCAGTATTTT.

The rearrangement links TRBV7-8 to TRBJ2-5; D is possibly TRBD2 (6 bases). This CDR3 comprises 13 residues. V was cut by 5 bases and J by 2 bases, with 9 bases left in between. Germline V gene lookup returns CDR1 SGHVS and CDR2 FQNEAQ. The CDR3 DNA reads TGTGCCAGCAGCCTGACTAGACAAGAGACCCAGTACTTC. Translated: CASSLTRQETQYF.

The chain uses TRBV6-4 and TRBJ1-2, with 8 bases that match TRBD1. The germline CDR1 and CDR2 sequences are MRHNA and SNTAGT. CDR3 size: 17 residues. V was pared by 4 bases and J by 4 bases, with 14 bases of the junction left unmatched. This CDR3 reads CASSVSGTDRVPYGYTF. The CDR3 nucleotides read TGTGCCAGCAGTGTGTCGGGAACGGACAGGGTTCCCTATGGCTACACCTTC.

This rearrangement joins TRBV30 to TRBJ1-2, with 8 bases identical to TRBD1. This CDR3 is 14 amino acids long. CDR1 is GTSNPN, CDR2 SVGIG, per germline (reference sequence). J lost 7 bases, V lost 0 bases, and 7 bases had no gene match. CDR3 DNA sequence: TGTGCCTGGAGTGTCAGGGGGCGCATAGGTGGCTACACCTTC. Protein: CAWSVRGRIGGYTF.

This chain links TRBV30 with TRBJ2-1, with D unresolved. The CDR3 runs to 10 residues. Germline lookup yields CDR1 GTSNPN and CDR2 SVGIG (reference sequence). V shed 5 bases and J shed 15 bases, with 14 bases lying between them. The DNA for the CDR3 is TGTGCCTGGGGTCCAAACGGTCGGTTCTTC. This translates into CAWGPNGRFF.

This clone has only one observation. The chain recombines TRBV9 with TRBJ1-4; 8 bases match TRBD1. The CDR3 contains 18 residues. V shed 4 bases, J shed 0 bases, and the junction held 11 bases outside the gene matches. Germline assignment: CDR1 SGDLS and CDR2 YYNGEE. The CDR3 DNA is TGTGCCAGCAGCCCCCGGACAGGGCGACTCTCAACTAATGAAAAACTGTTTTTT. It specifies CASSPRTGRLSTNEKLFF.

The rearrangement links TRBV3-1 (or the pseudogene TRBV3-2) to TRBJ1-2; no firm D call. There are 15 residues in the CDR3. Deletions cut 1 base from V and 4 bases from J, with 13 bases between. CDR1 and CDR2 (germline): LGHDT, YNNKEL (reference sequence). For the CDR3, the DNA is TGTGCCAGCAGCCAAGCACATCCGTCAGTCTATGGCTACACCTTC. The encoded protein is CASSQAHPSVYGYTF.

The chain uses TRBV5-6 and TRBJ2-5, with 7 positions matching TRBD2. The CDR3 length is 15 residues. V lost 3 bases and J lost 4; bases outside the gene matches: 9. Per germline, CDR1 SGHDT and CDR2 YYEEEE. CDR3 DNA sequence: TGTGCCAGCAGCTATCGTTGGCGGGAGATAGAGACCCAGTACTTC. Translating gives CASSYRWREIETQYF. The variable domain in full, completed from reference TRBV5-6 and TRBJ2-5, reads DAGVTQSPTHLIKTRGQQVTLRCSPKSGHDTVSWYQQALGQGPQFIFQYYEEEERQRGNFPDRFSGHQFPNYSSELNVNALLLGDSALYLCASSYRWREIETQYFGPGTRLLVL.

The chain combines TRBV9 with TRBJ2-1; D is ambiguous. In germline, CDR1 is SGDLS, CDR2 YYNGEE. Trimming shortened V by 4 bases and J by 6 bases, and 8 bases separated the two germline ends. The CDR3 sequence is 12 residues long. For the CDR3, the DNA is TGTGCCAGCAGCTCCTTTTTCAATGAGCAGTTCTTC. Its translation: CASSSFFNEQFF.

J is TRBJ2-7 and V is TRBV10-3; the match to TRBD1 covers 7 bases. The V gene end was trimmed by 7 bases and the J gene end by 5 bases; junction bases not matched to a gene: 14. The CDR3 is made up of 15 amino acids. Looked up from germline, CDR1 is ENHRY and CDR2 is SYGVKD. The CDR3 region is CAITESSDRAHEQYF. As DNA, the CDR3 is TGTGCCATCACCGAATCGTCAGACAGGGCTCACGAGCAGTACTTC.

The J gene is TRBJ1-1, the V gene TRBV10-3, with D hard to call. V gave up 8 bases and J gave up 3 bases, with 13 bases separating them. This CDR3 spans 13 amino acids. Germline CDR1 ENHRY, CDR2 SYGVKD. CDR3 sequence reads: CAIAPGSDTEAFF. CDR3 sequence (DNA): TGTGCCATCGCCCCTGGTTCAGACACTGAAGCTTTCTTT.

The rearrangement uses TRBV12-3 or TRBV12-4 and TRBJ2-1; D not certain. The CDR3 contains 11 residues. The ends were cut back, 10 bases at V and 9 bases at J, with 13 bases in the middle. CDR3 residues: CANRLAGEQFF. In DNA form, the CDR3 reads TGTGCCAACCGCCTTGCCGGTGAGCAGTTCTTC.

The chain links TRBV29-1 to TRBJ2-7, with 8 bases aligning to TRBD1. CDR1 and CDR2 from the germline V gene are SQVTM and ANQGSEA. V was pared by 6 bases and J by 5 bases, with 6 bases of the junction left unmatched. CDR3 size: 12 residues. CDR3 residues: CSVDQGADEQYF. Here the CDR3 DNA reads TGCAGCGTCGATCAGGGGGCGGACGAGCAGTACTTC.

This clone was picked up one time. The chain links TRBV7-2 to TRBJ2-2; 7 nucleotides align to TRBD2. V shed 2 bases and J 7 bases; nucleotides not matched to a gene: 13. This CDR3 comprises 17 residues. Germline assignment: CDR1 SGHTA and CDR2 FQGNSA. The CDR3 nucleotides are TGTGCCAGCAGCTTAAGTGGTGGCGGGACTAAGGGCGGGGAGCTGTTTTTT. This translates into CASSLSGGGTKGGELFF.

This clone has more than one count but fewer than ten. The chain carries TRBV2 and TRBJ1-2; D is uncertain. V was pared by 5 bases and J by 8 bases, with 24 bases between. Germline lookup yields CDR1 SNHLY and CDR2 FYNNEI. The CDR3 spans 16 residues. CDR3 loop: CASSSQATTTFLGYTF. The CDR3 nucleotides are TGTGCCAGCAGTTCGCAGGCCACGACGACCTTCCTAGGCTACACCTTC. Combining the CDR3 with reference TRBV2 and TRBJ1-2 gives the whole variable domain EPEVTQTPSHQVTQMGQEVILRCVPISNHLYFYWYRQILGQKVEFLVSFYNNEISEKSEIFDDQFSVERPDGSNFTLKIRSTKLEDSAMYFCASSSQATTTFLGYTFGSGTRLTVV.

The gene calls are TRBV20-1 and TRBJ2-7; possibly TRBD2 for D (5 bases). The CDR3 consists of 11 residues. V lost 1 base and J lost 5, with 6 bases in between. The germline V gene has CDR1 DFQATT and CDR2 SNEGSKA (reference sequence). The DNA for the CDR3 is TGCAGTGCTAGAGCGGGGAACGAGCAGTACTTC. Residues: CSARAGNEQYF.